Listed here are 25 T cell receptor beta chains from one sample, sequenced in a study of T cell changes during pregnancy in multiple sclerosis (dated by TCRdb to the late 2010s). The library was built by means of the immunoSEQ multiplex PCR assay. TCRdb stores this immuneACCESS table with in-frame sequences only. Part of the clones is absent; in the studies checked, under half of the shortfall reflects unresolved V genes, and no reason is known for the rest. In this sample the table shows tens of thousands of clones, 85% to 95% of which occur a single time. The ten biggest clones cover 1% to 1.5% of the sample. Source material: peripheral blood. The receptors come from a female donor with multiple sclerosis, enrolled in a pregnancy study.

This clone was counted once. The chain couples TRBV28 to TRBJ1-2; the D is unclear. The CDR3 has 13 residues. Looked up from germline, CDR1 is MDHEN and CDR2 is SYDVKM. The V end was cut by 5 bases, the J end by 3 bases, with 10 bases between. CDR3 DNA sequence: TGTGCCAGCAGTAGCCACAGTGACTATGGCTACACCTTC. Its protein product is CASSSHSDYGYTF.

This chain uses TRBV30 with TRBJ2-2, with D maybe TRBD2 (6 bases). Germline V gene sequence: CDR1 GTSNPN, CDR2 SVGIG (reference sequence). The CDR3 is made up of 12 amino acids. Trimming pared 6 bases from V and 6 bases from J, leaving 11 bases between. This chain's CDR3 is CACPGLPGELFF. Here the CDR3 DNA reads TGTGCCTGTCCGGGACTCCCCGGGGAGCTGTTTTTT.

The CDR3 loop is CASRLGGGDLYYGYTF. The CDR3 region has the DNA TGTGCCAGCAGACTTGGAGGGGGGGATTTGTATTATGGCTACACCTTC. This chain connects TRBV28 to TRBJ1-2; maybe TRBD1 (6 bases). CDR3 length: 16 residues. Germline V CDR1 and CDR2: MDHEN, SYDVKM. V shed 6 bases and J shed 5 bases, with 22 bases lying between them.

This chain joins TRBV28 and TRBJ2-3; D unclear. Germline V lookup: CDR1 MDHEN, CDR2 SYDVKM. The germline V and J ends were trimmed by 1 base and 6 bases, with 2 bases remaining between them. The CDR3 is 11 amino acids. The CDR3 nucleotides read TGTGCCAGCAGTTTATTTGATACGCAGTATTTT. Translated, it gives CASSLFDTQYF.

The V and J genes are TRBV4-3 and TRBJ2-1; D might be TRBD1 or TRBD2, each matching 5 bases. The CDR3 consists of 15 residues. Trimming shortened V by 2 bases and J by 5 bases, and 13 bases separated the two germline ends. Germline V gives CDR1 LGHNA, CDR2 YSLEER. DNA for the CDR3: TGCGCCAGCAGCCAACAGTGGGACCCGGACAATGAGCAGTTCTTC. It yields the protein CASSQQWDPDNEQFF.

The chain combines TRBV10-3 with TRBJ2-2, with 8 nucleotides matching TRBD1. CDR3 length equals 15 residues. Germline trimming cut 10 bases from V and 0 bases from J; bases unmatched to any gene: 7. The germline gives CDR1 ENHRY, CDR2 SYGVKD. The CDR3 DNA follows: TGTGCCACCTATCTGGACAGGGCGAACACCGGGGAGCTGTTTTTT. This gives the protein CATYLDRANTGELFF.

The rearrangement links TRBV15 to TRBJ2-2; D may be TRBD1 or TRBD2 (5 bases each). Germline loops: CDR1 LNHNV, CDR2 YYDKDF (reference sequence). V lost 0 bases and J lost 2, with 13 bases in between. This CDR3 is built from 17 residues. In nucleotides, the CDR3 is TGTGCCACCAGCAGAGATCGGGGCCGTCTAAACACCGGGGAGCTGTTTTTT. Encoded protein: CATSRDRGRLNTGELFF.

This chain connects TRBV10-3 to TRBJ1-3; maybe TRBD1 (5 bases). The ends were cut back, 3 bases at V and 4 bases at J, with 7 bases in the middle. There are 13 residues in the CDR3. Germline V lookup: CDR1 ENHRY, CDR2 SYGVKD. In DNA form, the CDR3 reads TGTGCCATCAGTGAAGGGGAGGGAAACACCATATATTTT. Translating gives CAISEGEGNTIYF.

This chain connects TRBV7-2 to TRBJ2-6; 9 bases match TRBD1. This CDR3 contains 19 residues. J was trimmed by 2 bases and V by 2 bases; bases with no gene match: 10. Germline lookup yields CDR1 SGHTA and CDR2 FQGNSA. CDR3 in amino acids: CASSLNTGGALTGANVLTF. The DNA of the CDR3 is TGTGCCAGCAGCTTAAACACAGGGGGCGCATTGACTGGGGCCAACGTCCTGACTTTC.

This chain uses TRBV29-1 with TRBJ1-1; D might be TRBD1 (5 bases). The CDR3 has 13 amino acids. Germline V gives CDR1 SQVTM, CDR2 ANQGSEA. V shed 1 base and J shed 2 bases, with 8 bases lying between them. The CDR3 DNA sequence: TGCAGCGTTGAAGGTACAGGAAACACTGAAGCTTTCTTT. It codes for CSVEGTGNTEAFF.

The CDR3 protein is CASSLGGQRGRANEQFF. The CDR3 DNA is TGTGCCAGCAGCTTAGGAGGTCAGCGGGGGAGGGCCAATGAGCAGTTCTTC. The chain couples TRBV7-2 to TRBJ2-1; 8 nucleotides align to TRBD2. CDR3 length: 17 residues. The V segment lost 1 base and the J segment 6 bases; nucleotides outside the gene matches: 11. In germline, CDR1 is SGHTA, CDR2 FQGNSA.

J is TRBJ1-3 and V is TRBV4-1; D not resolved. V lost 3 bases and J 2 bases, leaving 11 bases between the germline ends. The CDR3 is made up of 15 amino acids. The germline V gene has CDR1 MGHRA and CDR2 YSYEKL. The CDR3 DNA reads TGCGCCAGCAGCCATCAAACCTGGACTGGAAACACCATATATTTT. Its translation: CASSHQTWTGNTIYF.

The rearrangement links TRBV5-4 to TRBJ2-1, with 9 bases that match TRBD2. The CDR3 extends over 14 amino acids. The J segment lost 10 bases and the V segment lost 1 base, leaving 6 bases of the junction unmatched. The germline V gene encodes CDR1 SGHNT and CDR2 YYREEE (reference sequence). The CDR3 region has the DNA TGTGCCAGCAGCTTGCAAGCGGGAGGCAGGGAGCAGTTCTTC. Residues: CASSLQAGGREQFF.

CDR3 bases: TGTGCCAGCAGCCCAACTAGCGGGAGGCCAGCTTACGAGCAGTACTTC. Its translation is CASSPTSGRPAYEQYF. The chain carries TRBV7-2 and TRBJ2-7, with 12 nucleotides matching TRBD2. In germline, CDR1 is SGHTA, CDR2 FQGNSA. The ends lost 5 bases at V and 4 bases at J; junction bases unmatched: 9. The CDR3 has 16 amino acids.

This chain links TRBV6-4 with TRBJ2-1; 12 positions agree with TRBD2. Germline CDR1 and CDR2: MRHNA and SNTAGT. Unmatched junction bases numbered 3, after V lost 4 bases and J lost 5 bases. This CDR3 contains 15 residues. Written as DNA, the CDR3 is TGTGCCAGCAGTGTGGGACTAGCGGGTGACAATGAGCAGTTCTTC. This translates into CASSVGLAGDNEQFF.

For the CDR3, the DNA is TGTGCCAGCAACGTGAAGGGACCGGGGGCTTTCTTT. Translating gives CASNVKGPGAFF. V is TRBV2 and J is TRBJ1-1, with a tentative D call TRBD1 (5 bases). The CDR3 extends over 12 amino acids. Germline CDR1 is SNHLY and CDR2 is FYNNEI. V lost 7 bases, J lost 11 bases, and 17 bases lay in between.

The rearrangement links TRBV29-1 to TRBJ1-2; no firm D call. The V and J ends lost 7 bases and 3 bases respectively, with 9 bases between them. Germline V lookup: CDR1 SQVTM, CDR2 ANQGSEA. The CDR3 is 11 amino acids. The CDR3 protein is CSAYWDYGYTF. DNA for the CDR3: TGCAGCGCCTACTGGGACTATGGCTACACCTTC.

This rearrangement joins TRBV21-1 to TRBJ1-1. TRBV21-1 is a pseudogene. The CDR3 is 16 amino acids. In DNA form, the CDR3 reads TGTGCCAGCAGCAAAGATTTACGGGGGGAAAACACTGAAGCTTTCTTT. It encodes CASSKDLRGENTEAFF.

The chain joins TRBV2 to TRBJ2-7; TRBD2 agrees at 12 bases. V lost 6 bases, J lost 7 bases, and 19 bases stayed unmatched. There are 18 residues in the CDR3. Germline V gene lookup returns CDR1 SNHLY and CDR2 FYNNEI. CDR3 protein: CASRGGGASGRAFREQYF. CDR3 DNA: TGTGCCAGCAGGGGCGGAGGGGCTAGCGGGAGGGCCTTCCGGGAGCAGTACTTC.

V and J are TRBV18 and TRBJ1-6; D not resolved. The germline V gene encodes CDR1 KGHSH and CDR2 LQKENI. The CDR3 is 14 amino acids. Deletions cut 8 bases from V and 8 bases from J, with 16 bases between. Written as DNA, the CDR3 is TGTGCCAGCCGCCTCGAGTCGGACCATTCACCCCTCCACTTT. Encoded protein: CASRLESDHSPLHF.

The chain recombines TRBV2 with TRBJ2-3; 7 bases align to TRBD2. This CDR3 spans 14 amino acids. CDR1 is SNHLY, CDR2 FYNNEI, per germline. V gave up 8 bases and J gave up 1 base; unmatched junction bases: 6. The CDR3 is CASGVAGGTDTQYF. CDR3 coding DNA: TGTGCCAGCGGTGTTGCGGGAGGCACAGATACGCAGTATTTT.

The chain links TRBV7-9 to TRBJ2-2; tentatively, D is TRBD2 (6 bases). The V end lost 4 bases, the J end lost 4 bases, and 10 bases lay between the germline ends. The germline V gene has CDR1 SEHNR and CDR2 FQNEAQ (reference sequence). This CDR3 is 14 amino acids long. Written as DNA, the CDR3 is TGTGCCAGCAGCTGGGCGGGAAGCACCGGGGAGCTGTTTTTT. Its translation is CASSWAGSTGELFF.

The chain employs TRBV18 and TRBJ2-1; 7 bases line up with TRBD2. V shed 1 base, J shed 5 bases, and the junction held 8 bases outside the gene matches. This CDR3 is 16 amino acids long. Germline CDR1 KGHSH, CDR2 LQKENI. This chain's CDR3 is CASSPLLAGVDNEQFF. The CDR3 bases are TGTGCCAGCTCACCACTACTGGCGGGAGTGGACAATGAGCAGTTCTTC.

The V gene is TRBV30, the J gene TRBJ2-1; maybe TRBD2 (6 bases). Germline V gene sequence: CDR1 GTSNPN, CDR2 SVGIG (reference sequence). The CDR3 sequence is 13 residues long. The V end lost 3 bases, the J end lost 3 bases, and 9 bases lay between the germline ends. The CDR3 sequence: CAWSGSGYNEQFF. CDR3 nucleotide sequence: TGTGCCTGGAGCGGGAGCGGCTACAATGAGCAGTTCTTC.

The chain uses TRBV10-3 and TRBJ2-7, with D uncertain. This CDR3 comprises 12 residues. V lost 0 bases, J lost 6 bases, and 6 bases lay in between. Germline lookup yields CDR1 ENHRY and CDR2 SYGVKD. The CDR3 loop reads CAISESMGEQYF. CDR3 nucleotide sequence: TGTGCCATCAGTGAGTCGATGGGCGAGCAGTACTTC.